This T cell receptor (beta chain) is from a study of CD8 T cells in Susac syndrome. RNA totalling roughly 0.45 to 1 ug underwent reverse transcription with random hexamers. Amplification of TCR beta CDR3 used immunoSEQ multiplex PCR across 54 Vbeta and 13 Jbeta. TCRdb re-derived calls from the immunoSEQ multiplex PCR reads in MiXCR, one entry per CDR3 protein. This table holds almost 450,000 distinct CDR3 sequences, around 85% found once. The V and J ends lost 2 bases and 6 bases respectively, with 4 bases between them. CDR1 is MGHRA and CDR2 is YSYEKL in the germline V gene. There are 12 residues in the CDR3. Study-wide findings and caveats: As acknowledged by the study, its TCR sequencing and HLA analysis included a relatively small number of individuals.

CD8+ and CD4+ T cells circulating in blood were sequenced for TCR beta. The multiple sclerosis controls were treatment-naive patients with relapsing-remitting disease that was stable or active. With regard to this clonotype: Its specificity is not known.

The V call is TRBV4-1, the J call TRBJ2-2; the D is unclear. The receptor comes from a human donor with multiple sclerosis. Input material: CD8+ T cells from PBMCs. The CDR3 bases are TGCGCCAGCAGCCAACCTGCCGGGGAGCTGTTTTTT. It codes for CASSQPAGELFF.